The clone carrying this T cell receptor (beta chain) has only one observation. The CDR3 is 13 residues long. V was trimmed by 5 bases and J by 6 bases, leaving 14 bases between them. The protocol was immunoSEQ multiplex PCR, while the TCRdb copy is restricted to in-frame clones and leaves out a portion. The sample lists some 500,000 clones; roughly 89% were seen once. This sample was included in a study of blood T cell repertoires in COVID-19. The source of this sequence is a woman aged 50 to 65 with COVID-19, enrolled during active disease. The chain joins TRBV12-3 or TRBV12-4 to TRBJ2-7; D is perhaps TRBD2 (6 bases). The specimen sequenced was peripheral blood. For the CDR3, the DNA is TGTGCCAGCAGTCTCCACACCGGGGGCGAGCAGTACTTC. Its protein is CASSLHTGGEQYF.